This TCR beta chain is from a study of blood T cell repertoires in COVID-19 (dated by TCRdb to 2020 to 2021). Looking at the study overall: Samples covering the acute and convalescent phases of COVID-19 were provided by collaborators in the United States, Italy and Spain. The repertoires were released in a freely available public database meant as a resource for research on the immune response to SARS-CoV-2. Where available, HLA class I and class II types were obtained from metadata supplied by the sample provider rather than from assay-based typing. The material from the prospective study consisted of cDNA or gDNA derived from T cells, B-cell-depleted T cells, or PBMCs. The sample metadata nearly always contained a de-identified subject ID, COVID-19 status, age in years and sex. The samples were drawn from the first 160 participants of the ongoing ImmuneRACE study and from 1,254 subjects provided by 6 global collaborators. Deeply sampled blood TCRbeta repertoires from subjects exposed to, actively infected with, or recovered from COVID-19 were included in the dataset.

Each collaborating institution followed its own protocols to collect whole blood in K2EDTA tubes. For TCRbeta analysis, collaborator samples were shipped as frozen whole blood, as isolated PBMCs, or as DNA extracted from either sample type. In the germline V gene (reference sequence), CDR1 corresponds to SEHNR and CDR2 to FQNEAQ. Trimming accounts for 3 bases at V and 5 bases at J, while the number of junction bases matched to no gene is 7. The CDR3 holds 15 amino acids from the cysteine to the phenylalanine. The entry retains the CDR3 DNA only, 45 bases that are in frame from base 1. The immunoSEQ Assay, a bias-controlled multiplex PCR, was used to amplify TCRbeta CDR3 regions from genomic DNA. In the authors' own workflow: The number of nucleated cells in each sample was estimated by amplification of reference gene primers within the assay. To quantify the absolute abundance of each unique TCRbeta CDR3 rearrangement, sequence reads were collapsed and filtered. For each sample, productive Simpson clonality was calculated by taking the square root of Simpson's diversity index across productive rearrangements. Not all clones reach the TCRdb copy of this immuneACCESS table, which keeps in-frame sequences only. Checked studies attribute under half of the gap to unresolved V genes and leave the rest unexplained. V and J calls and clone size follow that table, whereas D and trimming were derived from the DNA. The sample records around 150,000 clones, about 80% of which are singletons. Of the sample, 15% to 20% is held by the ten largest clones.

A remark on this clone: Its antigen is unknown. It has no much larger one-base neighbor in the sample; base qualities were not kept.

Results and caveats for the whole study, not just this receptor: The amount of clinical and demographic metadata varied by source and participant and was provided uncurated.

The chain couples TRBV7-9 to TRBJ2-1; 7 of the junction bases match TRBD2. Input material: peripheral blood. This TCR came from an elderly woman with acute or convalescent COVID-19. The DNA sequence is TGTGCCAGCAGCTTGTGGAGCGGGATCAACAATGAGCAGTTCTTC. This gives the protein CASSLWSGINNEQFF.